The sequence of this T cell receptor beta chain was determined in a study of shared clonotypes between healthy human individuals. TCRdb's table, derived via immunoSEQ multiplex PCR, lists solely in-frame clones and lacks some. The sample yields around 1.1 million clones, approximately 77% seen once. The ends were cut back, 5 bases at V and 9 bases at J, with 20 bases in the middle. The CDR3 spans 15 residues. Per germline, CDR1 MDHEN and CDR2 SYDVKM. The specimen was memory CD4+ T cells from PBMCs. Specified subset: CD45RA-negative fraction. The chain links TRBV28 to TRBJ2-1; D not certain. The receptor comes from a man between 18 and 29 years old in good health. Some clones in this sample may be carry-over from other donors' samples. For the CDR3, the DNA is TGTGCCAGCAGTCCCCCCCTTGGACCAATTGGTGAGCAGTTCTTC. It yields the protein CASSPPLGPIGEQFF.